This is a list of T cell receptor beta chains from one sample in a study of blood T cell repertoires in COVID-19. TCRdb keeps only in-frame clones here, not all; method: immunoSEQ multiplex PCR. The sample has 180,000 or so clones, approximately 86% seen once. The specimen sequenced was peripheral blood. The receptors were sampled from a woman over 75 with acute or convalescent COVID-19. The CDR3 runs from the conserved cysteine through the conserved F or W. The D gene is left open where the match is weak. Clone size is given for some rows only: seen once, a few or many times, or a class if the clone is expanded.

D gene: -; clone size: -; J gene: TRBJ1-5; CDR3 length: 14; V gene: TRBV6-5; CDR3 DNA: TGTGCCAGCAGTTACTCAACGGGGGTACAGCCCCAGCATTTT; CDR3 protein: CASSYSTGVQPQHF
D gene: TRBD2; clone size: -; J gene: TRBJ2-1; CDR3 length: 15; V gene: TRBV3-1/TRBV3-2; CDR3 DNA: TGTGCCAGCAGCCAAGGAGTAGCGGGATACCTCGAGCAGTTCTTC; CDR3 protein: CASSQGVAGYLEQFF
D gene: -; clone size: -; J gene: TRBJ1-2; CDR3 length: 14; V gene: TRBV7-8; CDR3 DNA: TGTGCCAGCAGCTTAGATGGACAGCTCCATGGCTACACCTTC; CDR3 protein: CASSLDGQLHGYTF
D gene: -; clone size: -; J gene: TRBJ1-1; CDR3 length: 15; V gene: TRBV6-2/TRBV6-3; CDR3 DNA: TGTGCCAGCAGTCGACTCGGACTGTTGAACACTGAAGCTTTCTTT; CDR3 protein: CASSRLGLLNTEAFF
D gene: -; clone size: -; J gene: TRBJ2-1; CDR3 length: 14; V gene: TRBV18; CDR3 DNA: TGTGCCAGCTCACCACCGCAGGGGAACAATGAGCAGTTCTTC; CDR3 protein: CASSPPQGNNEQFF
D gene: -; clone size: -; J gene: TRBJ2-3; CDR3 length: 14; V gene: TRBV5-1; CDR3 DNA: TGCGCCAGCAGCTTGGAACAGCTCACAGATACGCAGTATTTT; CDR3 protein: CASSLEQLTDTQYF
D gene: -; clone size: -; J gene: TRBJ2-7; CDR3 length: 14; V gene: TRBV18; CDR3 DNA: TGTGCCAGCTCACCGGGACTCAAATCCTACGAGCAGTACTTC; CDR3 protein: CASSPGLKSYEQYF
D gene: TRBD1; clone size: -; J gene: TRBJ1-1; CDR3 length: 11; V gene: TRBV4-3; CDR3 DNA: TGCGCCAGCAGCCAAGGCAGGGGGGTTTTCTTT; CDR3 protein: CASSQGRGVFF
D gene: -; clone size: -; J gene: TRBJ2-5; CDR3 length: 15; V gene: TRBV7-8; CDR3 DNA: TGTGCCAGCAGCTCCACAGGCCTCCACCAAGAGACCCAGTACTTC; CDR3 protein: CASSSTGLHQETQYF
D gene: -; clone size: -; J gene: TRBJ1-4; CDR3 length: 13; V gene: TRBV3-1/TRBV3-2; CDR3 DNA: TGTGCCAGCAGCCTGGCCCCTTCGGAAAAACTGTTTTTT; CDR3 protein: CASSLAPSEKLFF
D gene: TRBD2; clone size: -; J gene: TRBJ2-5; CDR3 length: 13; V gene: TRBV6-6; CDR3 DNA: TGTGCCAGCAGAGGGACTAGCGGAGAGACCCAGTACTTC; CDR3 protein: CASRGTSGETQYF
D gene: TRBD1; clone size: -; J gene: TRBJ2-1; CDR3 length: 14; V gene: TRBV10-3; CDR3 DNA: TGTGCCATCAGCTCCGGGACAGGTTACAATGAGCAGTTCTTC; CDR3 protein: CAISSGTGYNEQFF
D gene: TRBD1; clone size: -; J gene: TRBJ2-3; CDR3 length: 14; V gene: TRBV4-3; CDR3 DNA: TGCGCCACCCACCGGGACAGGCACACAGATACGCAGTATTTT; CDR3 protein: CATHRDRHTDTQYF
D gene: -; clone size: -; J gene: TRBJ2-1; CDR3 length: 14; V gene: TRBV5-1; CDR3 DNA: TGCGCCAGCAGCCAAAACGGGGTCGGCAATGAGCAGTTCTTC; CDR3 protein: CASSQNGVGNEQFF
D gene: -; clone size: few; J gene: TRBJ1-2; CDR3 length: 15; V gene: TRBV4-1; CDR3 DNA: TGCGCCAGCAGCTCTTGGACAGTGGGTAACTATGGCTACACCTTC; CDR3 protein: CASSSWTVGNYGYTF
D gene: TRBD1; clone size: -; J gene: TRBJ1-1; CDR3 length: 16; V gene: TRBV7-2; CDR3 DNA: TGTGCCAGCAGCTTAACAAAGACAGGGATAGGCACTGAAGCTTTCTTT; CDR3 protein: CASSLTKTGIGTEAFF
D gene: -; clone size: -; J gene: TRBJ2-7; CDR3 length: 15; V gene: TRBV3-1/TRBV3-2; CDR3 DNA: TGTGCCAGCAGCCAAGTCCTACGGGACTTCTACGAGCAGTACTTC; CDR3 protein: CASSQVLRDFYEQYF
D gene: -; clone size: -; J gene: TRBJ1-1; CDR3 length: 14; V gene: TRBV11-3; CDR3 DNA: TGTGCCAGCAGCGAGGGACTGTATAACACTGAAGCTTTCTTT; CDR3 protein: CASSEGLYNTEAFF
D gene: -; clone size: -; J gene: TRBJ2-5; CDR3 length: 12; V gene: TRBV7-2; CDR3 DNA: TGTGCCAGCAGCTCCACCCGAGCCGACTGGTACTTC; CDR3 protein: CASSSTRADWYF
D gene: TRBD1; clone size: -; J gene: TRBJ1-4; CDR3 length: 18; V gene: TRBV7-9; CDR3 DNA: TGTGCCAGCAGCTTAGGGGCCCGGCGGGACAGGGGGGATCAAAAACTGTTTTTT; CDR3 protein: CASSLGARRDRGDQKLFF
D gene: -; clone size: -; J gene: TRBJ2-6; CDR3 length: 17; V gene: TRBV19; CDR3 DNA: TGTGCCAGTAGTTTCGGCGGGGGCCTCTCTGGGGCCAACGTCCTGACTTTC; CDR3 protein: CASSFGGGLSGANVLTF
D gene: TRBD2; clone size: once; J gene: TRBJ2-3; CDR3 length: 13; V gene: TRBV10-3; CDR3 DNA: TGTGCCATGGGGGGGGGTTTCACAGATACGCAGTATTTT; CDR3 protein: CAMGGGFTDTQYF
D gene: -; clone size: -; J gene: TRBJ2-6; CDR3 length: 16; V gene: TRBV3-1/TRBV3-2; CDR3 DNA: TGTGCCAGCAGCCCCAAGACAGGCTCTGGGGCCAACGTCCTGACTTTC; CDR3 protein: CASSPKTGSGANVLTF
D gene: -; clone size: -; J gene: TRBJ2-5; CDR3 length: 11; V gene: TRBV9; CDR3 DNA: TGTGCCAGCGGCTTTGGAGAGACCCAGTACTTC; CDR3 protein: CASGFGETQYF
D gene: TRBD2; clone size: -; J gene: TRBJ2-5; CDR3 length: 14; V gene: TRBV7-8; CDR3 DNA: TGTGCCAGCAGCGTTGGGACTAGTCAAGAGACCCAGTACTTC; CDR3 protein: CASSVGTSQETQYF
D gene: TRBD2; clone size: -; J gene: TRBJ2-1; CDR3 length: 17; V gene: TRBV7-9; CDR3 DNA: TGTGCCAGCAGCCCCCGAGGGCGGGAGAGCTCCTACAATGAGCAGTTCTTC; CDR3 protein: CASSPRGRESSYNEQFF
D gene: -; clone size: -; J gene: TRBJ2-3; CDR3 length: 13; V gene: TRBV5-1; CDR3 DNA: TGCGCCAGCAGCATTCAGGGGCCAGATACGCAGTATTTT; CDR3 protein: CASSIQGPDTQYF
D gene: TRBD1; clone size: -; J gene: TRBJ1-1; CDR3 length: 13; V gene: TRBV6-1; CDR3 DNA: TGTGCCAGCAGAGGGGGCGGTGGGACTGAAGCTTTCTTT; CDR3 protein: CASRGGGGTEAFF
D gene: TRBD1; clone size: -; J gene: TRBJ1-2; CDR3 length: 13; V gene: TRBV10-3; CDR3 DNA: TGTGCCATCAGTGGACAGGGGGATTATGGCTACACCTTC; CDR3 protein: CAISGQGDYGYTF
D gene: -; clone size: -; J gene: TRBJ1-5; CDR3 length: 15; V gene: TRBV10-3; CDR3 DNA: TGTGCCATCAGTGAGTCTCCCGGGGAGTCGCAGCCCCAGCATTTT; CDR3 protein: CAISESPGESQPQHF
D gene: -; clone size: -; J gene: TRBJ1-2; CDR3 length: 15; V gene: TRBV7-2; CDR3 DNA: TGTGCCAGCAGCCCTCTCTTATCGGGTAACTATGGCTACACCTTC; CDR3 protein: CASSPLLSGNYGYTF
D gene: -; clone size: once; J gene: TRBJ1-4; CDR3 length: 16; V gene: TRBV30; CDR3 DNA: TGTGCCTGGAGTACCGGACTGGGCGTTAAGCGTGAAAAACTGTTTTTT; CDR3 protein: CAWSTGLGVKREKLFF
D gene: -; clone size: -; J gene: TRBJ2-2; CDR3 length: 17; V gene: TRBV7-2; CDR3 DNA: TGTGCCAGCAGCTTAGCTTCCCAGGGGCGGGCGACCGGGGAGCTGTTTTTT; CDR3 protein: CASSLASQGRATGELFF
D gene: TRBD1; clone size: once; J gene: TRBJ2-2; CDR3 length: 15; V gene: TRBV9; CDR3 DNA: TGTGCCAGCAGCGTAGGGACAGGGGACACCGGGGAGCTGTTTTTT; CDR3 protein: CASSVGTGDTGELFF
D gene: -; clone size: -; J gene: TRBJ1-1; CDR3 length: 15; V gene: TRBV7-2; CDR3 DNA: TGTGCCAGCAGCTTAAACCTGGGGGCGAACACTGAAGCTTTCTTT; CDR3 protein: CASSLNLGANTEAFF
D gene: -; clone size: -; J gene: TRBJ1-4; CDR3 length: 16; V gene: TRBV19; CDR3 DNA: TGTGCCAGTAGTATCCCCAGGGGCGCAACTAATGAAAAACTGTTTTTT; CDR3 protein: CASSIPRGATNEKLFF
D gene: -; clone size: -; J gene: TRBJ2-5; CDR3 length: 12; V gene: TRBV9; CDR3 DNA: TGTGCCAGCAGCGCGGAGCACGAGACCCAGTACTTC; CDR3 protein: CASSAEHETQYF
D gene: TRBD1; clone size: -; J gene: TRBJ1-5; CDR3 length: 16; V gene: TRBV23-1; CDR3 DNA: TGCGCCAGCAGTAAACCAGGGGGTTCGAGCAATCAGCCCCAGCATTTT; CDR3 protein: CASSKPGGSSNQPQHF
D gene: -; clone size: -; J gene: TRBJ2-3; CDR3 length: 14; V gene: TRBV7-8; CDR3 DNA: TGTGCCAGCAGCTTAGCGTCTGGCACAGATACGCAGTATTTT; CDR3 protein: CASSLASGTDTQYF
D gene: TRBD1; clone size: once; J gene: TRBJ1-5; CDR3 length: 14; V gene: TRBV7-2; CDR3 DNA: TGTGCCAGCAGCCAAGACAGGGGGCGTCAGCCCCAGCATTTT; CDR3 protein: CASSQDRGRQPQHF
D gene: -; clone size: -; J gene: TRBJ1-1; CDR3 length: 13; V gene: TRBV6-4; CDR3 DNA: TGTGCCAGCAGTGACTACGAGGGCACTGAAGCTTTCTTT; CDR3 protein: CASSDYEGTEAFF